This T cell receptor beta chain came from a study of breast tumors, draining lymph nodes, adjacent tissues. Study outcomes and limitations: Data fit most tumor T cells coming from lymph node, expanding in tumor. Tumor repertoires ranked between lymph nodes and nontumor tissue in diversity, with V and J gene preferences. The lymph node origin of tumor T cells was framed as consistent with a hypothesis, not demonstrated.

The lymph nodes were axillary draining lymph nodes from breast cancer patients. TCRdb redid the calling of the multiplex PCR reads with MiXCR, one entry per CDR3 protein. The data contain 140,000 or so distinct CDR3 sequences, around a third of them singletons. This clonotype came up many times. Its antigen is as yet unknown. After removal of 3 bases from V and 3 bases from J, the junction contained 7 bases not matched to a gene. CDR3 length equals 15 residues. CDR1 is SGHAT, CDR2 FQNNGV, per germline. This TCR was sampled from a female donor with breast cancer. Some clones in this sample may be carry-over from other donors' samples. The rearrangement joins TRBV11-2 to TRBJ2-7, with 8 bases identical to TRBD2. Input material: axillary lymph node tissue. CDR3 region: CASSFTSGGLYEQYV. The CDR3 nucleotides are TGTGCCAGCAGCTTTACTAGCGGTGGACTCTACGAGCAGTACGTC.